The entry below describes one TCR beta chain. Its antigen is as yet unknown. Germline V gene sequence: CDR1 LNHNV, CDR2 YYDKDF (reference sequence). The CDR3 has 15 amino acids. V gave up 0 bases and J gave up 2 bases; unmatched junction bases: 3. Each patient with chemo-refractory metastatic non-small-cell lung cancer was treated with focal radiation plus CTLA-4 blockade using ipilimumab. This sample was taken from a study of radiotherapy plus CTLA-4 blockade in lung cancer. Study as a whole: Of the patients, 15% to 20% showed objective responses and roughly 31% attained disease control.

Method: immunoSEQ multiplex PCR; TCRdb's copy keeps in-frame clones and lacks some. The top ten clones hold 18% of a sample with 40,000 or so clones, 50% to 70% of them seen once. General observations from the study: Tumor-derived TCR clones expanded in blood after radiotherapy plus ipilimumab. The best prediction of response reportedly came from early blood T cell clone dynamics, with interferon-beta.

This sequence was found in a human donor with non-small cell lung cancer who had a partial response to radiotherapy plus ipilimumab. The sequencing here drew on peripheral blood, taken from a patient treated with radiotherapy plus ipilimumab. V is TRBV15 and J is TRBJ2-7, with 8 positions matching TRBD1. Here the CDR3 reads CATSRDWTGTYEQYF. The CDR3 region has the DNA TGTGCCACCAGCAGAGATTGGACAGGGACCTACGAGCAGTACTTC.